The entry below describes one T cell receptor beta chain. The sample holds other DNA sequences that translate to the same CDR3. The record originates from a study of cytomegalovirus exposure and HLA in healthy donors. A multiplex PCR was run with 60 Vbeta primers and 13 Jbeta primers. TCRdb keeps only in-frame clones here, not all; method: immunoSEQ multiplex PCR. The top ten hold over 10% of the sample, which has some 110,000 clones, 77% seen once. Each donor's status was that of a healthy bone marrow donor. CDR1 SGHRS and CDR2 YFSETQ come from the germline V gene. The CDR3 sequence is 14 residues long. The V gene end was trimmed by 3 bases and the J gene end by 8 bases; junction bases not matched to a gene: 6.

This TCR was recovered from a woman aged 40 to 49 in good health and CMV-seropositive. The sample taken for sequencing was PBMCs. V usage is TRBV5-1 and J usage is TRBJ1-4; 8 nucleotides align to TRBD1. The CDR3 reads CASSSGQGGEKLFF. DNA for the CDR3: TGCGCCAGCAGCTCAGGACAGGGAGGCGAAAAACTGTTTTTT.